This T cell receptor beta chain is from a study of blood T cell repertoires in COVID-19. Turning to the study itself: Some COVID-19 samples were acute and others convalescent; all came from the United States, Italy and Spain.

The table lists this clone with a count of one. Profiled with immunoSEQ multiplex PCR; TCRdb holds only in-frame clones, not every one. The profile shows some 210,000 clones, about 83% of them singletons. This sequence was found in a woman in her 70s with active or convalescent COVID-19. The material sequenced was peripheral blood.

The CDR3 bases are TGTGCCAGCTCACCACTAGCGGGCTCCTACAATGAGCAGTTCTTC. The encoded protein is CASSPLAGSYNEQFF. The V gene is TRBV18, the J gene TRBJ2-1, with 7 positions matching TRBD2. The J segment lost 0 bases and the V segment lost 1 base, leaving 0 bases of the junction unmatched. The CDR3 is 15 amino acids. Germline V gene sequence: CDR1 KGHSH, CDR2 LQKENI.